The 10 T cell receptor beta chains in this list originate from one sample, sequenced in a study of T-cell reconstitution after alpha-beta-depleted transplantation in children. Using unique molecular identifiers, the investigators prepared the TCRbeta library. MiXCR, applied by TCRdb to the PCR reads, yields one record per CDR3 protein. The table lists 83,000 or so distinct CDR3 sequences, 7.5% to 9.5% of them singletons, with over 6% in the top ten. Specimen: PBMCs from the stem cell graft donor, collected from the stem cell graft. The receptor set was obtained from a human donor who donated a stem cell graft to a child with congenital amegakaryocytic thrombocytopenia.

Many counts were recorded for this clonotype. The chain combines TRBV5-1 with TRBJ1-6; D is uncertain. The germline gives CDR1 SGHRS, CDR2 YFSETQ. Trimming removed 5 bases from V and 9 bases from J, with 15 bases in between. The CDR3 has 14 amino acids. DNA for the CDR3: TGCGCCAGCAGGGACGGGAGTGTCGGTTCACCCCTCCACTTT. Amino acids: CASRDGSVGSPLHF.

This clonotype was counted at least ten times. The CDR3 DNA follows: TGTGCCAGCAGTTCTGATGACAAGAACACTGAAGCTTTCTTT. Protein product: CASSSDDKNTEAFF. V and J are TRBV6-5 and TRBJ1-1; D is undetermined. Germline V gene lookup returns CDR1 MNHEY and CDR2 SVGAGI. V was shortened by 4 bases and J by 1 base, with 10 bases between the two germline ends. The CDR3 runs 14 residues.

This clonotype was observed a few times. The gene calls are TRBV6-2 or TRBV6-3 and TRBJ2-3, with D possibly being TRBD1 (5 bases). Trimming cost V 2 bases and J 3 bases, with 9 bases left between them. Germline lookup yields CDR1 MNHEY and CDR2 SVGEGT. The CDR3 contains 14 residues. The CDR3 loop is CASSYGQGTDTQYF. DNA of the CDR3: TGTGCCAGCAGTTACGGTCAGGGAACAGATACGCAGTATTTT.

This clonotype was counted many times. The CDR3 loop reads CASSQEQLTGEQFF. CDR3 nucleotide sequence: TGTGCCAGCAGCCAGGAACAGTTGACGGGTGAGCAGTTCTTC. The rearrangement joins TRBV3-1 to TRBJ2-1; no clear D gene. The germline gives CDR1 LGHDT, CDR2 YNNKEL (reference sequence). Trimming cost V 3 bases and J 9 bases, with 15 bases left between them. The CDR3 runs to 14 residues.

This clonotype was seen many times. The CDR3 region is CSATGTSGPNEQFF. The CDR3 region has the DNA TGCAGTGCAACCGGGACTAGCGGCCCCAATGAGCAGTTCTTC. The rearrangement uses TRBV20-1 and TRBJ2-1; 11 nucleotides agree with TRBD2. The CDR3 is made up of 14 amino acids. The J segment lost 6 bases and the V segment lost 6 bases, leaving 7 bases of the junction unmatched. Germline assignment: CDR1 DFQATT and CDR2 SNEGSKA (reference sequence).

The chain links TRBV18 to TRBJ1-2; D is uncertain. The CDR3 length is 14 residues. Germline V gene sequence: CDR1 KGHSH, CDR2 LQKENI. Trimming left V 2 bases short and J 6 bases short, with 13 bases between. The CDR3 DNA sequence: TGTGCCAGCTCACCAATGACCCCACGCGATGGCTACACCTTC. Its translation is CASSPMTPRDGYTF.

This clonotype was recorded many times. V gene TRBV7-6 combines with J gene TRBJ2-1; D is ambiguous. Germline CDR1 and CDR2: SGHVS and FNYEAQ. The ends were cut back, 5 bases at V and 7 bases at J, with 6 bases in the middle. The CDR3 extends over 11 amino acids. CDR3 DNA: TGTGCCAGCAGCCAGCTAAATGAGCAGTTCTTC. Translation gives CASSQLNEQFF.

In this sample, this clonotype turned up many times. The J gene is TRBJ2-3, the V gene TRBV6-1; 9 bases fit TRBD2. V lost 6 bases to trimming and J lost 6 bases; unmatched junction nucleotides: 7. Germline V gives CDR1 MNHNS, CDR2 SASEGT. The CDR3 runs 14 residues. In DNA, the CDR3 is TGTGCCAGCAGGCTAGCGGGATTGCGGGATACGCAGTATTTT. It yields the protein CASRLAGLRDTQYF.

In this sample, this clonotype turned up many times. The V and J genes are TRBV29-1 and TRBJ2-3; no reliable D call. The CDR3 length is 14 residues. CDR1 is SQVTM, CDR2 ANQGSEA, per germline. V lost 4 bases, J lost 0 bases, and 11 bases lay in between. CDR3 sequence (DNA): TGCAGCGTTGCTCTGGACCCTAGCACAGATACGCAGTATTTT. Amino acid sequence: CSVALDPSTDTQYF.

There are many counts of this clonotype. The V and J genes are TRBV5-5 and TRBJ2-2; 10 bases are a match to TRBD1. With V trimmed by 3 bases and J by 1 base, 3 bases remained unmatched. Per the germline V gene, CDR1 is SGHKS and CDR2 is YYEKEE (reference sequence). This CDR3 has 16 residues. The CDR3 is CASSWGTGVNTGELFF. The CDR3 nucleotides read TGTGCCAGCAGCTGGGGGACAGGGGTGAACACCGGGGAGCTGTTTTTT.